This T cell receptor beta chain was identified in a study of T cells after yellow fever vaccination. Study-level findings and limits: Most clones from primary vaccination were detected again post-booster (about 95% CD4, 88% CD8).

TCRdb recomputed calls from the 5' RACE reads with MiXCR, one row per CDR3 protein. The sample consists of about 120,000 distinct CDR3 sequences, 5.5% to 8% of them appearing once. This clonotype was counted only a few times. Its specificity is not known. V was trimmed by 0 bases and J by 7 bases, leaving 7 bases between them. The CDR3 runs 12 residues. The V gene's germline CDR1 is SGHDT and CDR2 YYEEEE. Sequences were derived from CD4+ T cells sorted from PBMCs, sampled approximately 47 days after the first yellow fever vaccination. The chain has TRBV5-6 and TRBJ1-2; D is unresolved. The clonotype was recovered from a man younger than 30 who received the YFV17D yellow fever vaccine. The chain's CDR3 is CASSLARVGYTF. The CDR3 DNA sequence: TGTGCCAGCAGCTTGGCTAGGGTTGGCTACACCTTC.